The rows below give T cell receptor beta chains drawn from one sample of a study of blood T cell repertoires in COVID-19. The method was immunoSEQ multiplex PCR; TCRdb's version includes in-frame clones alone and lacks a portion of them. The table has about 180,000 clones, around nine tenths seen once. Material: peripheral blood. The source is a woman in her 70s with COVID-19, enrolled during active disease. Each CDR3 is given with its conserved first and last residue. Each record gives: J gene, V gene, CDR3 length, D gene, clone size, CDR3 protein, CDR3 DNA. The D gene is left open where the match is weak. Only some rows state a clone size, as once, few, many or a class for expanded clones.

>TRBJ1-5|TRBV27|13|.|few
CASSAMGNQPQHF
TGTGCCAGCAGTGCTATGGGCAATCAGCCCCAGCATTTT
>TRBJ1-2|TRBV28|12|.|.
CASNRGVYGYTF
TGTGCCAGCAACCGGGGAGTCTATGGCTACACCTTC
>TRBJ1-6|TRBV18|18|.|.
CASSLYTGGQSYNSPLHF
TGTGCCAGCTCACTTTACACTGGCGGACAGAGCTATAATTCACCCCTCCACTTT
>TRBJ1-1|TRBV28|11|.|few
CASSLNRKAFF
TGTGCCAGCAGTTTGAACAGAAAAGCTTTCTTT
>TRBJ1-5|TRBV30|16|TRBD1|.
CAWSDPSRGIFQPQHF
TGTGCCTGGAGTGACCCCTCCAGGGGGATTTTTCAGCCCCAGCATTTT
>TRBJ1-5|TRBV4-1|15|.|.
CASSQDQGTNQPQHF
TGCGCCAGCAGCCAAGACCAGGGCACCAATCAGCCCCAGCATTTT
>TRBJ2-7|TRBV24-1|11|.|.
CATSDEDEQYF
TGTGCCACCAGTGATGAGGACGAGCAGTACTTC
>TRBJ2-7|TRBV4-2|15|.|.
CASSQANGITYEQYF
TGTGCCAGCAGCCAAGCCAACGGGATAACCTACGAGCAGTACTTC
>TRBJ1-2|TRBV4-1|15|TRBD1|.
CASSQAGGTVYGYTF
TGCGCCAGCAGCCAAGCAGGGGGGACCGTATATGGCTACACCTTC
>TRBJ2-7|TRBV30|12|.|.
CAWSRGIYEQYF
TGTGCCTGGAGTCGAGGGATTTACGAGCAGTACTTC
>TRBJ2-1|TRBV5-1|15|TRBD2|.
CASGQTSGSTNEQFF
TGCGCCAGCGGGCAAACTAGCGGGAGTACGAATGAGCAGTTCTTC
>TRBJ2-7|TRBV11-3|14|TRBD2|few
CASSATGTTYEQYF
TGTGCCAGCAGCGCTACCGGGACTACATACGAGCAGTACTTC
>TRBJ1-1|TRBV6-2/TRBV6-3|13|.|.
CASSYGGSTEAFF
TGTGCCAGCAGTTACGGGGGGAGCACTGAAGCTTTCTTT
>TRBJ1-6|TRBV3-1/TRBV3-2|15|TRBD1|few
CASSHRTGESSPLHF
TGTGCCAGCAGCCACCGGACAGGGGAGAGTTCACCCCTCCACTTT
>TRBJ2-5|TRBV9|17|TRBD2|once
CASSTDGGRAFSETQYF
TGTGCCAGCAGCACAGACGGCGGGAGGGCCTTTAGTGAGACCCAGTACTTC
>TRBJ1-1|TRBV20-1|11|.|.
CSAAGNTEAFF
TGCAGTGCTGCAGGGAACACTGAAGCTTTCTTT
>TRBJ1-2|TRBV7-2|13|.|.
CASSPNSIYGYTF
TGTGCCAGCAGCCCTAATTCCATCTATGGCTACACCTTC
>TRBJ1-1|TRBV7-8|13|.|.
CASSLDRNTEAFF
TGTGCCAGCAGCTTAGACAGGAACACTGAAGCTTTCTTT
>TRBJ2-4|TRBV11-3|15|TRBD1|.
CASSLGTGEENIQYF
TGTGCCAGCAGCTTAGGGACAGGGGAGGAAAACATTCAGTACTTC
>TRBJ2-7|TRBV10-1|13|.|.
CASKQVTSYEQYF
TGCGCCAGCAAACAGGTTACCTCCTACGAGCAGTACTTC
>TRBJ1-4|TRBV6-5|15|TRBD1|.
CASSRPGQGGEKLFF
TGTGCCAGCAGTAGACCGGGACAGGGGGGAGAAAAACTGTTTTTT
>TRBJ2-7|TRBV28|14|.|.
CASSLTLAPKEQYF
TGTGCCAGCAGTTTAACCCTAGCTCCCAAAGAGCAGTACTTC
>TRBJ2-7|TRBV4-1|15|TRBD1|few
CASSQSQGDTYEQYF
TGCGCCAGCAGCCAATCCCAGGGGGATACCTACGAGCAGTACTTC
>TRBJ1-4|TRBV7-9|15|.|.
CASSLVLAGKEKLFF
TGTGCCAGCAGCTTAGTCTTGGCAGGGAAAGAAAAACTGTTTTTT
>TRBJ1-6|TRBV7-9|13|.|.
CASRDIGVSPLHF
TGTGCCAGCAGAGACATCGGGGTTTCACCCCTCCACTTT
>TRBJ2-1|TRBV30|14|.|.
CAWSPTISYNEQFF
TGTGCCTGGAGCCCTACGATCTCCTACAATGAGCAGTTCTTC
>TRBJ2-7|TRBV6-5|14|TRBD1|.
CASSNRGQIYEQYF
TGTGCCAGCAGTAATAGGGGACAGATCTACGAGCAGTACTTC
>TRBJ2-4|TRBV11-3|14|.|once
CASSLAGLSNIQYF
TGTGCCAGCAGCTTAGCGGGACTGTCGAACATTCAGTACTTC
>TRBJ1-5|TRBV3-1/TRBV3-2|14|.|few
CASSLQGFNQPQHF
TGTGCCAGCAGCCTACAGGGCTTCAATCAGCCCCAGCATTTT
>TRBJ2-1|TRBV12-1|15|.|.
CASSLGGRTDNEQFF
TGTGCCAGCAGCTTGGGCGGGAGGACCGACAATGAGCAGTTCTTC
>TRBJ2-2|TRBV28|14|TRBD1|.
CASIQGQVAGELFF
TGTGCCAGCATCCAGGGACAGGTGGCCGGGGAGCTGTTTTTT
>TRBJ1-1|TRBV10-1|15|TRBD1|.
CASRTGTESDTEAFF
TGCGCCAGCAGGACAGGGACCGAGTCGGACACTGAAGCTTTCTTT
>TRBJ2-7|TRBV30|14|.|.
CAWSVGQGVYEQYF
TGTGCCTGGAGTGTCGGGCAGGGCGTGTACGAGCAGTACTTC
>TRBJ1-4|TRBV30|14|.|once
CAWSQGLGREKLFF
TGTGCCTGGAGTCAGGGCCTCGGGCGGGAAAAACTGTTTTTT
>TRBJ2-5|TRBV6-2/TRBV6-3|14|TRBD2|.
CASSFSGSKGTQYF
TGTGCCAGCAGTTTTAGCGGGAGTAAAGGGACCCAGTACTTC
>TRBJ2-7|TRBV5-1|14|.|few
CASSLRQVRDEQYF
TGCGCCAGCAGCCTGAGACAGGTACGCGACGAGCAGTACTTC
>TRBJ2-7|TRBV18|14|TRBD2|.
CASSPDSGSYEQYF
TGTGCCAGCTCACCCGACAGCGGGAGTTACGAGCAGTACTTC
>TRBJ2-3|TRBV6-4|15|TRBD2|.
CASRRLAGGTDTQYF
TGTGCCAGCAGGAGACTAGCGGGGGGAACAGATACGCAGTATTTT
>TRBJ1-1|TRBV30|14|.|once
CAWSLAHMNTEAFF
TGTGCCTGGAGTTTGGCACACATGAACACTGAAGCTTTCTTT
>TRBJ1-1|TRBV9|16|TRBD1|.
CASSPRLTGDGTEAFF
TGTGCCAGCAGCCCGCGCCTCACAGGGGATGGGACTGAAGCTTTCTTT
>TRBJ1-1|TRBV5-1|15|.|.
CASSLVSGKNTEAFF
TGCGCCAGCAGCTTGGTTTCAGGGAAGAACACTGAAGCTTTCTTT
>TRBJ1-5|TRBV7-2|13|.|.
CASSLDGGQPQHF
TGTGCCAGCAGCTTAGACGGAGGACAGCCCCAGCATTTT
>TRBJ2-2|TRBV27|18|TRBD2|.
CASSQIGTSGFLGGELFF
TGTGCCAGCAGCCAAATCGGGACTAGCGGGTTTCTCGGCGGGGAGCTGTTTTTT
>TRBJ1-5|TRBV6-5|11|.|.
CASSISGTQHF
TGTGCCAGCAGCATTTCAGGGACCCAGCATTTT
>TRBJ2-7|TRBV6-5|13|.|once
CASQNRVSYEQYF
TGTGCCAGCCAGAACAGGGTCTCCTACGAGCAGTACTTC
>TRBJ2-7|TRBV3-1/TRBV3-2|12|.|.
CASSHRDYEQYF
TGTGCCAGCAGCCACCGAGACTACGAGCAGTACTTC
>TRBJ1-1|TRBV7-2|16|.|.
CASSSPRTHMNTEAFF
TGTGCCAGCAGTTCTCCCCGGACACACATGAACACTGAAGCTTTCTTT
>TRBJ1-2|TRBV29-1|13|.|few
CSVKGQGLGGYTF
TGCAGCGTTAAGGGCCAGGGATTGGGGGGCTACACCTTC
>TRBJ2-1|TRBV11-1|15|TRBD2|.
CASTNGLAEYNEQFF
TGTGCCAGCACTAATGGTCTAGCGGAGTACAATGAGCAGTTCTTC
>TRBJ1-1|TRBV6-5|12|.|.
CASLSLNTEAFF
TGTGCCAGCCTTAGCCTGAACACTGAAGCTTTCTTT
>TRBJ2-1|TRBV2|13|.|.
CASSEAPVYEQFF
TGTGCCAGCAGTGAAGCGCCGGTGTATGAGCAGTTCTTC
>TRBJ2-7|TRBV2|15|TRBD2|.
CASSGGTSGPYEQYF
TGTGCCAGCAGTGGCGGGACTAGCGGTCCCTACGAGCAGTACTTC
>TRBJ2-7|TRBV27|16|TRBD2|.
CASSLWRGGPSYEQYF
TGTGCCAGCAGTTTATGGAGGGGAGGGCCATCGTACGAGCAGTACTTC
>TRBJ2-4|TRBV2|16|TRBD2|.
CASSEGLAGAKNIQYF
TGTGCCAGCAGTGAAGGACTAGCGGGAGCCAAAAACATTCAGTACTTC
>TRBJ2-5|TRBV19|13|.|.
CASSVSARGTQYF
TGTGCCAGTAGTGTGTCTGCCAGGGGGACCCAGTACTTC